What follows describes a single T cell receptor (beta chain). This clonotype was found a few times. Its antigen specificity is not known. A clone one base away is much larger, so this may be a read error. The donors were roughly 40 Caucasian individuals from Russia, aged 6 to 90 years, who were systemically healthy. Approximately 10 milliliters of peripheral blood were collected from each donor into EDTA-treated Vacutainer tubes. Ficoll-Paque density-gradient centrifugation was used to isolate PBMCs, with at least 6 million obtained per sample. Trizol reagent was used to extract total RNA from the PBMCs, yielding at least 5 micrograms per sample. The percentages of naive CD45RAhigh/CD27high T cells were determined by flow cytometry on a PBMC aliquot from every donor. This record comes from a study of blood T cells in healthy people across ages (dated by TCRdb to about 2015). Background on the whole study: In model experiments, roughly one uniquely barcoded TCR beta cDNA molecule per two T cells was captured by template switching. To avoid experimental bias, donors of different ages were distributed randomly across sequencing lanes. For two donors (one aged 18 to 29 and one aged 80 or older), the study analyzed two additional independent replicas of 1 million unique cDNA reads from the same blood draw. Four age groups were formed from the donors: young (average approximately 15 years), middle-aged (around 39), aged (approximately 60) and long-lived (around 80). Age-related changes in TCR beta repertoire diversity were measured in the study by deep sequencing normalized with unique cDNA molecular identifiers.

The CDR3 measures 17 amino acids from cysteine to phenylalanine. Only the CDR3 part of the read is kept: 51 bases, read in frame from the first base. A distance of 12 bases separates the germline ends of V and J, which lose 0 bases and 2 bases respectively. Based on the germline V gene, the CDR1 and CDR2 sequences are SGDLS and YYNGEE. The paper as a whole reports these results and caveats: Conclusive comparison of naive and antigen-experienced compartments was prevented by the profiling of bulk unsorted PBMCs. Because the CMV infection status of the donors was unknown, age-related changes in expanded clonotypes may potentially have been confounded. Compared with the aged group, more naive CD4+ T cells, fewer expanded clones and increased TCR diversity were shown by the long-lived group, suggesting age selection. Estimates of total diversity based on one million sequenced T cells were regarded as lower bounds and as underestimates. As age increased, observed TCR beta diversity per million T cells dropped in a roughly linear way, and a significant reduction was already evident by age roughly 40. There was a strong correlation between observed TCR beta diversity and the percentage of naive T cells measured by flow cytometry.

Libraries came from 5' RACE. Sequenced using an Illumina HiSeq 2500. A second PCR of roughly 7 to 11 cycles was performed with a sample-barcoded 5' primer and a J-beta primer mix. A unique molecular identifier was introduced onto each TCR beta cDNA molecule by a template-switch 5' adaptor carrying 12 random nucleotides. At least 2.5 million CDR3-containing paired-end reads were obtained from each sample. First-strand cDNA was synthesized from all RNA with the Mint cDNA synthesis kit, primed by a TRBC-specific oligonucleotide. All cDNA was treated with uracil-DNA glycosylase and then went through a first 18-cycle PCR with the universal primers M1SS and BC2_uni_R. As for the authors' bioinformatics: For normalization, 1 million high-quality reads were randomly selected from each sample, with every read carrying a distinct molecular identifier. Instead of being binned into consensus sequences, reads with shared molecular identifiers were discarded. CDR3 identification, clonotype clustering and error correction used MiTCR with a Q25 quality threshold and the strictest error-elimination algorithm. A nonparametric unseen species model with Euler transformation was used to estimate a lower bound on total TCR beta diversity. TCRdb handled the public reads itself, with Q25 trimming in fastp and clone calling in MiXCR, and kept productive beta chains. Entries that share a CDR3 protein sequence are merged under the most common genes and DNA. These V and J calls are TCRdb output, not the study's own analysis. This sample has 600,000 or so distinct CDR3 sequences in its table, and under 30% of those were observed once. The top ten clones comprise around 16% of the sample.

Material: blood. This clonotype originated in an elderly woman in good health. The chain employs TRBV9 and TRBJ2-6, with no confident D gene call. The CDR3 region reads CASSVGWSRPGANVLTF. Read as DNA, the sequence is TGTGCCAGCAGCGTAGGATGGAGCCGGCCTGGGGCCAACGTCCTGACTTTC.